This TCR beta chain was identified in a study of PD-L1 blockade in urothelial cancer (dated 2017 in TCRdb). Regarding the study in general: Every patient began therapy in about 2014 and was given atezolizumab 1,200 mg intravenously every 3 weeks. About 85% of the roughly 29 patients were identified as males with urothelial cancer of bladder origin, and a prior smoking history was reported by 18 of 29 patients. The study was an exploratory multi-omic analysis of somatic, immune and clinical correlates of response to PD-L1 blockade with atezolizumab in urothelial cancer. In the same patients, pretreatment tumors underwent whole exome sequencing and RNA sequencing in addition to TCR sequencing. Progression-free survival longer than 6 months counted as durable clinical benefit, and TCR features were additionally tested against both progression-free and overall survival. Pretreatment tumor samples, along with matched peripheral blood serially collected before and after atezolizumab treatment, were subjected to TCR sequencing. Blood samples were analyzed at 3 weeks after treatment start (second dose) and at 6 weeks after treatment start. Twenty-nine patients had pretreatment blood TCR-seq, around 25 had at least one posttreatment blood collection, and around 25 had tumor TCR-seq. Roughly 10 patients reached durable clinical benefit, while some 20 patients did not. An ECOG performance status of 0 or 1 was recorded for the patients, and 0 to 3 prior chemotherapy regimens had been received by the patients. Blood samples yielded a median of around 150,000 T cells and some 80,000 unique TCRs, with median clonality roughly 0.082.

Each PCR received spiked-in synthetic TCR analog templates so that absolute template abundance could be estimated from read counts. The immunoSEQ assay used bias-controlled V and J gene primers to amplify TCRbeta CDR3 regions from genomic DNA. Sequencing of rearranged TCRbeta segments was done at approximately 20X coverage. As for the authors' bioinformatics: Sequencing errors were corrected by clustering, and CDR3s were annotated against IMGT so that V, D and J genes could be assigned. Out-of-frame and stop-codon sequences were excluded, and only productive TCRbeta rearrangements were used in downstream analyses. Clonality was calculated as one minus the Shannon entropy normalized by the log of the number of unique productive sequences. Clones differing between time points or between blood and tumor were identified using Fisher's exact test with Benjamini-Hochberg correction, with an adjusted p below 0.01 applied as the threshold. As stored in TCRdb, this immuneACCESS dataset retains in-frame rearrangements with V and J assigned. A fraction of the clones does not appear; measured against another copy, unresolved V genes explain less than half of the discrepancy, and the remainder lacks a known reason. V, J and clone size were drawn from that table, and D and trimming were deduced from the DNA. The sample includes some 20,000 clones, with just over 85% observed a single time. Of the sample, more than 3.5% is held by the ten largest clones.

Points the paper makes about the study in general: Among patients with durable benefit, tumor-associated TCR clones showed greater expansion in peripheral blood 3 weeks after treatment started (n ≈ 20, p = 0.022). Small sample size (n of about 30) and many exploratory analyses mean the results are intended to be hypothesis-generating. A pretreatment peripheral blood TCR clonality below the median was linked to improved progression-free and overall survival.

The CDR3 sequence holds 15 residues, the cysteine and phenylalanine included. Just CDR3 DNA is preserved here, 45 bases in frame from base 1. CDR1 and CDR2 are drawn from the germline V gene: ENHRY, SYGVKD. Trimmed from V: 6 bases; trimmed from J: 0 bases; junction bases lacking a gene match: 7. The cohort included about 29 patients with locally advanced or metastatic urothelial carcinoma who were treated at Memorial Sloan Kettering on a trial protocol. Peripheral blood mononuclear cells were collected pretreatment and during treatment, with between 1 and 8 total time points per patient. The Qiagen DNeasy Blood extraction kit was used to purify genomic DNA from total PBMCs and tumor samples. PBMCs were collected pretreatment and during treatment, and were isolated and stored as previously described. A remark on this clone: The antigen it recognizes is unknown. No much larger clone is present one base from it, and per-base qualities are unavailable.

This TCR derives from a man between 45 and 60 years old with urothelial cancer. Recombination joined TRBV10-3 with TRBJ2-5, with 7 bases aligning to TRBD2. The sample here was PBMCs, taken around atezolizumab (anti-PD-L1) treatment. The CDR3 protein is CAIRGSGTNQETQYF. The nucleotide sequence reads TGTGCCATCAGGGGGTCCGGGACTAACCAAGAGACCCAGTACTTC.